Listed below are T cell receptor beta chains from one sample, sequenced in a study of blood T cell repertoires in COVID-19. Sequenced by immunoSEQ multiplex PCR; TCRdb stores in-frame clones only, minus some. The table includes roughly 300,000 clones, about 90% detected once. Sequences were obtained from peripheral blood. The receptors derive from a woman in her thirties with COVID-19, enrolled during active disease. CDR3s include the opening cysteine and the closing phenylalanine or tryptophan. Each record gives: clone size, D gene, V gene, J gene, CDR3 protein, CDR3 DNA. A D gene is named only where the DNA matches it firmly. Not every row has a clone size; where given, it reads once, few, many or a size class.

size: NA
D: NA
V: TRBV6-6
J: TRBJ2-5
CDR3: CASSYVEGRAGETQYF
DNA: TGTGCCAGCAGTTATGTCGAGGGTCGGGCGGGTGAGACCCAGTACTTC

size: many
D: NA
V: TRBV28
J: TRBJ1-6
CDR3: CASSLTQGYNSPLHF
DNA: TGTGCCAGCAGTTTAACGCAGGGATATAATTCACCCCTCCACTTT

size: NA
D: NA
V: TRBV5-4
J: TRBJ1-1
CDR3: CASSIPAGNTEAFF
DNA: TGTGCCAGCAGCATTCCGGCAGGGAACACTGAAGCTTTCTTT

size: NA
D: TRBD2
V: TRBV7-2
J: TRBJ2-7
CDR3: CASSLTSDFEQYF
DNA: TGTGCCAGCAGCCTGACTAGCGACTTCGAGCAGTACTTC

size: NA
D: TRBD1
V: TRBV19
J: TRBJ2-2
CDR3: CASSIVRIDRGQAGELFF
DNA: TGTGCCAGTAGTATTGTAAGGATCGACAGGGGGCAGGCCGGGGAGCTGTTTTTT

size: NA
D: TRBD2
V: TRBV3-1/TRBV3-2
J: TRBJ2-1
CDR3: CASSQDNGLAGGYEQFF
DNA: TGTGCCAGCAGCCAAGATAACGGGCTAGCGGGGGGGTATGAGCAGTTCTTC

size: NA
D: TRBD2
V: TRBV27
J: TRBJ2-3
CDR3: CASSSLAGEATDTQYF
DNA: TGTGCCAGCAGTTCCCTAGCGGGGGAGGCCACAGATACGCAGTATTTT

size: NA
D: NA
V: TRBV27
J: TRBJ1-1
CDR3: CASSHREEAFF
DNA: TGTGCCAGCAGTCACCGGGAGGAAGCTTTCTTT

size: NA
D: NA
V: TRBV7-6
J: TRBJ2-2
CDR3: CASRTGSLNTGELFF
DNA: TGTGCCAGCAGAACCGGGAGCCTGAACACCGGGGAGCTGTTTTTT

size: once
D: NA
V: TRBV6-5
J: TRBJ1-1
CDR3: CASSLDPRNTEAFF
DNA: TGTGCCAGCAGCCTTGACCCTAGGAACACTGAAGCTTTCTTT

size: once
D: NA
V: TRBV4-1
J: TRBJ1-1
CDR3: CASSHPRTEMNTEAFF
DNA: TGCGCCAGCAGCCACCCCAGGACAGAGATGAACACTGAAGCTTTCTTT

size: NA
D: NA
V: TRBV5-1
J: TRBJ1-6
CDR3: CASSTDPDGYNSPLHF
DNA: TGCGCCAGCAGCACTGACCCCGACGGGTATAATTCACCCCTCCACTTT

size: NA
D: TRBD2
V: TRBV4-1
J: TRBJ2-7
CDR3: CASSQVLADYEQYF
DNA: TGCGCCAGCAGCCAAGTACTAGCGGACTACGAGCAGTACTTC

size: NA
D: TRBD2
V: TRBV27
J: TRBJ2-3
CDR3: CASNVGGGRDTQYF
DNA: TGTGCCAGCAACGTTGGCGGGGGGCGAGATACGCAGTATTTT

size: NA
D: TRBD2
V: TRBV6-2/TRBV6-3
J: TRBJ2-2
CDR3: CASSSFGLAGGAGELFF
DNA: TGTGCCAGCAGTTCCTTCGGACTAGCGGGGGGGGCCGGGGAGCTGTTTTTT

size: once
D: TRBD2
V: TRBV11-3
J: TRBJ2-3
CDR3: CASSRGGSTDTQYF
DNA: TGTGCCAGCTCGCGGGGGGGCAGCACAGATACGCAGTATTTT

size: NA
D: NA
V: TRBV28
J: TRBJ1-1
CDR3: CASSLEGHTEAFF
DNA: TGTGCCAGCAGTTTGGAGGGTCACACTGAAGCTTTCTTT

size: NA
D: NA
V: TRBV2
J: TRBJ1-2
CDR3: CASSGQEYYGYTF
DNA: TGTGCCAGCAGTGGACAGGAATACTATGGCTACACCTTC

size: once
D: TRBD2
V: TRBV7-8
J: TRBJ2-3
CDR3: CASSSLLAGDWDTQYF
DNA: TGTGCCAGCAGCTCCCTACTAGCGGGGGATTGGGATACGCAGTATTTT

size: NA
D: NA
V: TRBV6-5
J: TRBJ1-1
CDR3: CATTPRAGVRTEAFF
DNA: TGTGCCACTACACCCCGGGCGGGAGTTCGTACTGAAGCTTTCTTT

size: NA
D: TRBD1
V: TRBV4-1
J: TRBJ2-7
CDR3: CASSQAPQGQGFSYEQYF
DNA: TGCGCCAGCAGCCAAGCACCTCAGGGACAGGGCTTCTCCTACGAGCAGTACTTC

size: NA
D: TRBD2
V: TRBV19
J: TRBJ2-7
CDR3: CASSVSSGATYEQYF
DNA: TGTGCCAGTAGTGTCTCTAGCGGGGCCACCTACGAGCAGTACTTC

size: NA
D: TRBD1
V: TRBV19
J: TRBJ1-3
CDR3: CASSMDRIGNSGNTIYF
DNA: TGTGCCAGTAGTATGGACAGGATTGGAAACTCTGGAAACACCATATATTTT

size: NA
D: TRBD1
V: TRBV2
J: TRBJ1-2
CDR3: CASSPTGETYGYTF
DNA: TGTGCCAGCAGCCCGACAGGGGAAACGTATGGCTACACCTTC

size: NA
D: NA
V: TRBV20-1
J: TRBJ2-7
CDR3: CSASSSPGVKHEQYF
DNA: TGCAGTGCTAGTTCCAGCCCGGGGGTGAAGCACGAGCAGTACTTC

size: NA
D: NA
V: TRBV7-9
J: TRBJ1-4
CDR3: CASSLREPNEKLFF
DNA: TGTGCCAGCAGCTTACGGGAGCCTAATGAAAAACTGTTTTTT

size: NA
D: TRBD1
V: TRBV6-5
J: TRBJ2-7
CDR3: CASSQGQPFYEQYF
DNA: TGTGCCAGCTCACAGGGACAGCCCTTTTACGAGCAGTACTTC

size: NA
D: NA
V: TRBV19
J: TRBJ2-4
CDR3: CASSIRNIQYF
DNA: TGTGCCAGTAGTATTAGAAACATTCAGTACTTC

size: once
D: TRBD2
V: TRBV7-6
J: TRBJ2-1
CDR3: CASSLAPSGSSDEQFF
DNA: TGTGCCAGCAGCTTAGCGCCGAGCGGGAGCAGCGATGAGCAGTTCTTC

size: NA
D: NA
V: TRBV19
J: TRBJ2-1
CDR3: CASTRKDGMHEQFF
DNA: TGTGCCAGTACCCGGAAAGACGGGATGCATGAGCAGTTCTTC

size: NA
D: NA
V: TRBV5-1
J: TRBJ1-1
CDR3: CASSPHVEAFF
DNA: TGCGCCAGCAGCCCACACGTCGAAGCTTTCTTT

size: NA
D: NA
V: TRBV7-2
J: TRBJ2-7
CDR3: CASSPAYEQYF
DNA: TGTGCCAGCAGCCCCGCCTACGAGCAGTACTTC

size: NA
D: TRBD1
V: TRBV5-1
J: TRBJ1-6
CDR3: CASSWTGAVVGSPLHF
DNA: TGCGCCAGCAGCTGGACAGGGGCCGTAGTTGGTTCACCCCTCCACTTT

size: NA
D: NA
V: TRBV12-3/TRBV12-4
J: TRBJ1-2
CDR3: CASTQTGVITF
DNA: TGTGCCAGCACCCAAACGGGGGTGATCACCTTC

size: NA
D: TRBD1
V: TRBV3-1/TRBV3-2
J: TRBJ2-2
CDR3: CASSLGTGTNTGELFF
DNA: TGTGCCAGCAGCCTCGGGACAGGGACGAACACCGGGGAGCTGTTTTTT

size: once
D: NA
V: TRBV29-1
J: TRBJ1-1
CDR3: CSVYRWNGGEAFF
DNA: TGCAGCGTTTACCGTTGGAACGGGGGTGAAGCTTTCTTT

size: NA
D: NA
V: TRBV15
J: TRBJ2-1
CDR3: CATSTSERVTALGEFF
DNA: TGTGCCACCAGCACCTCTGAGCGGGTCACAGCCCTAGGGGAGTTCTTC

size: NA
D: NA
V: TRBV7-9
J: TRBJ2-2
CDR3: CASSRVTNTGELFF
DNA: TGTGCCAGCAGCCGGGTTACGAACACCGGGGAGCTGTTTTTT

size: once
D: NA
V: TRBV13
J: TRBJ2-7
CDR3: CASSLEGAMDYEQYF
DNA: TGTGCCAGCAGCTTAGAAGGGGCTATGGACTACGAGCAGTACTTC

size: NA
D: TRBD1
V: TRBV3-1/TRBV3-2
J: TRBJ1-2
CDR3: CASSIVVGTDYGYTF
DNA: TGTGCCAGCAGCATAGTGGTAGGGACAGACTATGGCTACACCTTC

size: many
D: TRBD1
V: TRBV10-1
J: TRBJ1-4
CDR3: CASSIGTGDRKLFF
DNA: TGCGCCAGCAGTATCGGGACAGGGGATCGGAAACTGTTTTTT

size: NA
D: NA
V: TRBV6-1
J: TRBJ1-2
CDR3: CASSESGGFENYGYTF
DNA: TGTGCCAGCAGTGAGAGTGGAGGGTTTGAGAACTATGGCTACACCTTC

size: NA
D: TRBD1
V: TRBV19
J: TRBJ2-7
CDR3: CATTGAGSYEQYF
DNA: TGTGCCACAACAGGGGCGGGCTCCTACGAGCAGTACTTC

size: NA
D: TRBD1
V: TRBV7-6
J: TRBJ1-4
CDR3: CASSFRTGGNNEKLFF
DNA: TGTGCCAGCAGCTTCCGGACAGGGGGGAATAATGAAAAACTGTTTTTT

size: NA
D: TRBD1
V: TRBV7-8
J: TRBJ2-7
CDR3: CASSLIGTGVYEQYF
DNA: TGTGCCAGCAGCTTAATAGGGACAGGGGTGTACGAGCAGTACTTC